Each of the 8 T cell receptor beta chains below was sequenced from the same sample in a study of human T cells and chemical hapten exposure. Extraction of total RNA was performed on unfractionated whole blood. A single record per CDR3 protein comes from TCRdb applying MiXCR to the 5' RACE reads. The table includes about 140,000 distinct CDR3 sequences, around 4% detected once. Receptors were obtained from a female donor in good health.

This clonotype was observed many times. V gene TRBV7-8 combines with J gene TRBJ2-5; possible D gene TRBD2, 5 bases. CDR1 is SGHVS, CDR2 FQNEAQ, per germline. V gave up 2 bases and J gave up 7 bases, with 11 bases separating them. The CDR3 sequence is 13 residues long. Here the CDR3 DNA reads TGTGCCAGCAGCTTAACACCCGAGGGGACCCAGTACTTC. It specifies CASSLTPEGTQYF.

This clonotype appeared a few times. The chain couples TRBV2 to TRBJ2-4; the D is unclear. The CDR3 length is 15 residues. Per germline, CDR1 SNHLY and CDR2 FYNNEI. Trimming pared 6 bases from V and 5 bases from J, leaving 17 bases between. The CDR3 is CASSEDGLRQNIQYF. Written as DNA, the CDR3 is TGTGCCAGCAGCGAGGACGGGCTCCGCCAAAACATTCAGTACTTC.

In its sample, this clonotype was seen many times. CDR3 coding DNA: TGTGCCAGCAGCCCGACTAGCGGCACAGATACGCAGTATTTT. Protein: CASSPTSGTDTQYF. The chain has TRBV7-2 and TRBJ2-3, with 8 nucleotides matching TRBD2. CDR3 length: 14 amino acids. With V trimmed by 5 bases and J by 1 base, 2 bases remained unmatched. Germline V gives CDR1 SGHTA, CDR2 FQGNSA.

Ten or more counts support this clonotype. The rearrangement links TRBV4-2 to TRBJ1-4, with D perhaps TRBD1 (5 bases). CDR3 length: 17 residues. Germline CDR1 reads LGHNA; CDR2 reads YNFKEQ. Trimming took off 6 bases at V and 6 bases at J, with 23 bases between the two ends. The DNA of the CDR3 is TGTGCCAGCAGTTGGCCGGCAGGCGGGACGGAGGATGAAAAACTGTTTTTT. Its protein is CASSWPAGGTEDEKLFF.

This clonotype was recorded many times. This chain links TRBV12-3 or TRBV12-4 with TRBJ2-7; no clear D gene. V was cut by 1 base and J by 2 bases, with 6 bases left in between. The CDR3 loop spans 13 amino acids. The CDR3 here is CASSLGPAYEQYF. The CDR3 DNA follows: TGTGCCAGCAGTTTAGGACCTGCCTACGAGCAGTACTTC.

This clonotype was recorded many times. The chain links TRBV20-1 to TRBJ2-3; 9 positions agree with TRBD1. CDR3 length equals 14 residues. V was clipped by 4 bases and J by 4 bases; unmatched bases: 6. Germline V lookup: CDR1 DFQATT, CDR2 SNEGSKA (reference sequence). This chain's CDR3 is CSATDRGGADTQYF. The CDR3 bases are TGCAGTGCTACGGACAGGGGAGGCGCAGATACGCAGTATTTT.

There are many counts of this clonotype. The chain couples TRBV5-1 to TRBJ1-1; maybe TRBD1 (6 bases). Germline values: CDR1 SGHRS, CDR2 YFSETQ. There are 14 residues in the CDR3. V was cut by 5 bases and J by 2 bases, with 13 bases left in between. The CDR3 DNA is TGCGCCAGCAGGATACAGGGAGGAAACACTGAAGCTTTCTTT. Translated: CASRIQGGNTEAFF. Full variable domain (outside the CDR3, taken from reference TRBV5-1 and TRBJ1-1): KAGVTQTPRYLIKTRGQQVTLSCSPISGHRSVSWYQQTPGQGLQFLFEYFSETQRNKGNFPGRFSGRQFSNSRSEMNVSTLELGDSALYLCASRIQGGNTEAFFGQGTRLTVV.

This clonotype has ten or more counts. This sequence joins TRBV18 and TRBJ1-5; perhaps TRBD1 as D (5 bases). Germline V gene lookup returns CDR1 KGHSH and CDR2 LQKENI. CDR3 length equals 16 residues. Trimming stripped 1 base from V and 2 bases from J, with 12 bases between. The CDR3 DNA reads TGTGCCAGCTCACCACTCGCCCAACAGGGCAATCAGCCCCAGCATTTT. Encoded protein: CASSPLAQQGNQPQHF.